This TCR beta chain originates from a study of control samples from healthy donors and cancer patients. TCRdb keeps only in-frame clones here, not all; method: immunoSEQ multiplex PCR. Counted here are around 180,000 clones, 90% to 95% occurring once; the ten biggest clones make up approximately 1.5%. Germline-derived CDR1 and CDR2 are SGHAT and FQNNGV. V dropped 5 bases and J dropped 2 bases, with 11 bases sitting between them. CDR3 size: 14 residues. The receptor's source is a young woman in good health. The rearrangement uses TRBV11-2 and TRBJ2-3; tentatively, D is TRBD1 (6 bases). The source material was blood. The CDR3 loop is CASSRTANTDTQYF. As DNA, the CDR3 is TGTGCCAGCAGCCGGACAGCAAACACAGATACGCAGTATTTT.